These T cell receptor beta chains were read from a single sample in a study of T-cell memory formation after mild COVID-19. A single record per CDR3 protein comes from TCRdb applying MiXCR to the 5' RACE reads. The data hold 550,000 to 600,000 distinct CDR3 sequences, with roughly 17% observed a single time. Sequencing used PBMCs or a T cell subset sorted from them (not recorded which). All receptors come from an adult woman who had mild COVID-19 (a few samples of this study predate the infection). Cell type and time point are not known. CDR3s include the opening cysteine and the closing phenylalanine or tryptophan. D genes are given only for firm matches. For some rows the clone size is stated as once, few or many, or as a class when expanded; others skip it.

J	V	length	size	D	DNA	CDR3
TRBJ2-1	TRBV4-1	15	few	TRBD2	TGCGCCAGCAGCTCAGCGGGGGGACTCTACAATGAGCAGTTCTTC	CASSSAGGLYNEQFF
TRBJ2-7	TRBV15	17	.	.	TGTGCCACCAGCAGAGCGACAGGCTACAAGGCTTTTGGCGAGCAGTACTTC	CATSRATGYKAFGEQYF
TRBJ1-4	TRBV4-1	17	few	.	TGCGCCAGCAGCCAAGAGCGAGGGACGGAAGGCGTTAAAAAACTGTTTTTT	CASSQERGTEGVKKLFF
TRBJ1-2	TRBV7-9	14	.	.	TGTGCCAGCAGCCCGAGTGCTGGAGTCTATGGCTACACCTTC	CASSPSAGVYGYTF
TRBJ1-1	TRBV20-1	14	.	.	TGCAGTGCCTTGAGACAACCGGCGTACACTGAAGCTTTCTTT	CSALRQPAYTEAFF
TRBJ2-1	TRBV30	12	medium-sized	.	TGTGCCTGGAATGTAGGGGTCGATGAGCAGTTCTTC	CAWNVGVDEQFF
TRBJ1-1	TRBV7-9	18	few	.	TGTGCCAGCAGCTTAAGAGCCTCCCGGGGACAAAAGAACACTGAAGCTTTCTTT	CASSLRASRGQKNTEAFF
TRBJ1-5	TRBV3-1	13	.	.	TGTGCCAGCAGCCAAGATAGTGTGCAGCCCCAGCATTTT	CASSQDSVQPQHF
TRBJ2-5	TRBV15	15	.	TRBD2	TGTGCCACCAGCCCGACTAGCGGGGGGAGAGAGACCCAGTACTTC	CATSPTSGGRETQYF
TRBJ2-1	TRBV29-1	15	few	TRBD2	TGCAGCGCCCCAAGGGGCGGGAGGGCCAACAATGAGCAGTTCTTC	CSAPRGGRANNEQFF
TRBJ1-5	TRBV18	14	.	TRBD1	TGTGCCAGTCACGGACAGGGGGGGAATCAGCCCCAGCATTTT	CASHGQGGNQPQHF
TRBJ1-6	TRBV4-1	15	.	.	TGCGCCACGGCGGTACTGCCCAGGGAGAATTCACCCCTCCACTTT	CATAVLPRENSPLHF
TRBJ2-7	TRBV6-1	15	.	TRBD1	TGTGCCAGCAGTGAGGGGTGGTGGGACAGTTACGAGCAGTACTTC	CASSEGWWDSYEQYF
TRBJ1-1	TRBV12-3/TRBV12-4	17	.	TRBD1	TGTGCCAGCAGTTACCTCACGACAGGGATACTGAACACTGAAGCTTTCTTT	CASSYLTTGILNTEAFF
TRBJ1-2	TRBV6-6	15	few	TRBD1	TGTGCCAGCAACTCTAGAGGAGAAAGGGACAGGGGGCACACCTTC	CASNSRGERDRGHTF
TRBJ2-7	TRBV11-2	16	few	.	TGTGCCAGCAGCCCCTCCTGGGACCTCCTGGACTACGAGCAGTACTTC	CASSPSWDLLDYEQYF
TRBJ1-5	TRBV10-3	12	many	.	TGTGCCATCAGTGACAGGAATCAGCCCCAGCATTTT	CAISDRNQPQHF
TRBJ2-7	TRBV7-6	14	.	TRBD1	TGTGCCAGCAGCACGGGACAGGCTGTGCACGAGCAGTACTTC	CASSTGQAVHEQYF
TRBJ2-3	TRBV20-1	19	.	TRBD2	TGCAGTGCTAGAGATTTTTGGAGCGGGACGGGGGTAGGAACAGATACGCAGTATTTT	CSARDFWSGTGVGTDTQYF
TRBJ2-1	TRBV11-3	14	.	TRBD2	TGTGCCAGCAGCAAGCCGGGACTAGCTATTAAGCAGTTCTTC	CASSKPGLAIKQFF
TRBJ1-6	TRBV6-6	14	few	.	TGTGCCAGCAGTTACGACCCCCTCAATTCACCCCTCCACTTT	CASSYDPLNSPLHF
TRBJ1-5	TRBV6-8	18	few	.	TGTGCCAGCAGCGCGACGGCGCGCCGCACCCCTGTCAATCAGCCCCAGCATTTT	CASSATARRTPVNQPQHF
TRBJ2-7	TRBV7-8	13	few	.	TGTGCCAGCAGCCTTTGGACAGTTGAGGAGCAGTACTTC	CASSLWTVEEQYF
TRBJ2-3	TRBV4-3	17	few	TRBD2	TGCGCCAGCAGCCAGGCTCTAGCGGGAGGGCCCCCAGATACGCAGTATTTT	CASSQALAGGPPDTQYF
TRBJ1-4	TRBV12-3/TRBV12-4	18	once	.	TGTGCCAGCAGTTTAGCGGGGTTTCTCGTGGCGACTAATGAAAAACTGTTTTTT	CASSLAGFLVATNEKLFF
TRBJ2-1	TRBV29-1	14	.	.	TGCAGCGCCACTAGCCCGAGCTCCTACAATGAGCAGTTCTTC	CSATSPSSYNEQFF
TRBJ1-1	TRBV5-1	15	few	TRBD1	TGCGCCAGCAGCCCGGGACAGGGGGCGACCACTGAAGCTTTCTTT	CASSPGQGATTEAFF
TRBJ2-3	TRBV5-1	17	few	.	TGCGCCAGCAGTACTGGAGGAGGGTGGCGTCTCACAGATACGCAGTATTTT	CASSTGGGWRLTDTQYF
TRBJ2-2	TRBV7-6	16	.	.	TGTGCCAGCAGCTTCCACAGGGAGGCGAACACCGGGGAGCTGTTTTTT	CASSFHREANTGELFF
TRBJ2-1	TRBV5-1	14	.	.	TGCGCCAGCAGCTTTGGGGCTCAATACAATGAGCAGTTCTTC	CASSFGAQYNEQFF
TRBJ2-7	TRBV15	19	.	TRBD2	TGTGCCACCAGCGTGCTTTCGGGTGGAGCGGGAGGGCCTCACTACGAGCAGTACTTC	CATSVLSGGAGGPHYEQYF
TRBJ1-1	TRBV4-1	15	.	.	TGCGCCAGCAGCCAAAGAAACCCCGGGGACACTGAAGCTTTCTTT	CASSQRNPGDTEAFF
TRBJ1-1	TRBV7-9	19	few	.	TGTGCCAGCAGCTTAATGTCCCTATCCAGGGACGGGATGAACACTGAAGCTTTCTTT	CASSLMSLSRDGMNTEAFF
TRBJ2-4	TRBV11-2	13	few	.	TGTGCCAGCAGCCATTTAGCCAAAAACATTCAGTACTTC	CASSHLAKNIQYF
TRBJ2-7	TRBV11-2	16	few	.	TGTGCCAGCAGCCACCTCCCAACACTTAGATCCTACGAGCAGTACTTC	CASSHLPTLRSYEQYF
TRBJ2-7	TRBV7-9	14	few	.	TGTGCCAGCAGCCCTAGTGCTAGCTCCTACGAGCAGTACTTC	CASSPSASSYEQYF
TRBJ2-1	TRBV13	19	.	TRBD2	TGTGCCAGCAGCCGACAGACTAGCGGGGGGTTTGGGTCCTACAATGAGCAGTTCTTC	CASSRQTSGGFGSYNEQFF
TRBJ2-2	TRBV7-8	16	few	.	TGTGCCAGCAGCTTAGGGGGTGTATCCGGGCCCGGGGAGCTGTTTTTT	CASSLGGVSGPGELFF
TRBJ1-5	TRBV18	16	few	.	TGTGCCAGCTCACCTTTTGACAGTAGGGTCATTCAGCCCCAGCATTTT	CASSPFDSRVIQPQHF
TRBJ2-3	TRBV7-9	14	few	.	TGTGCCAGCTCCCTCCTGGTCGGCACAGATACGCAGTATTTT	CASSLLVGTDTQYF
TRBJ2-1	TRBV20-1	14	few	TRBD1	TGCAGTGCTCGCCGACAGGGGTCCTACAATGAGCAGTTCTTC	CSARRQGSYNEQFF
TRBJ2-3	TRBV6-5	16	few	TRBD1	TGTGCCAGCAGTTACGGCGTGAAAGGGGGCCAGCTTACGCAGTATTTT	CASSYGVKGGQLTQYF
TRBJ1-5	TRBV30	14	.	.	TGTGCCTGGAGTGTTATTAGGAGCGGTCAGCCCCAGCATTTT	CAWSVIRSGQPQHF
TRBJ1-6	TRBV7-9	13	.	.	TGTGCCAGCAGCTTAGTTCCAGAATCACCCCTCCACTTT	CASSLVPESPLHF
TRBJ2-5	TRBV12-3/TRBV12-4	15	.	TRBD1	TGTGCCAGCAGTTTTGCGGACAGGCAAACGGAGACCCAGTACTTC	CASSFADRQTETQYF
TRBJ1-4	TRBV12-3/TRBV12-4	12	.	.	TGTGCCAGCAGGGGGTATGATGAAAAACTGTTTTTT	CASRGYDEKLFF
TRBJ2-1	TRBV19	14	medium-sized	TRBD2	TGTGCCAGTAGTCTTCGGACTAGATCGGATGAGCAGTTCTTC	CASSLRTRSDEQFF
TRBJ2-5	TRBV4-1	18	few	TRBD1	TGCGCCAGCAGCCACCTCGTCACCGGGACAGGGGGCGGAGAGGGCCAGTACTTC	CASSHLVTGTGGGEGQYF
TRBJ1-4	TRBV4-1	19	.	TRBD1	TGCGCCAGCAGCCAAGAGGGACAGGGCTCGGGCGGAACTAATGAAAAACTGTTTTTT	CASSQEGQGSGGTNEKLFF
TRBJ1-1	TRBV12-3/TRBV12-4	15	.	TRBD1	TGTGCCAGCAGTAATCCGGGACAGGCGAACACTGAAGCTTTCTTT	CASSNPGQANTEAFF
TRBJ2-2	TRBV5-1	15	.	TRBD1	TGCGCCAGCAGCTTAAGGACAGGGGACACCGGGGAGCTGTTTTTT	CASSLRTGDTGELFF
TRBJ2-5	TRBV12-3/TRBV12-4	16	.	TRBD2	TGTGCCAGCAGTTCCTGGGGACTAGCGGACCAAGAGACCCAGTACTTC	CASSSWGLADQETQYF
TRBJ2-5	TRBV24-1	15	few	.	TGTGCCACCAGTGAAAACATACCAGGGAGAGAGACCCAGTACTTC	CATSENIPGRETQYF
TRBJ2-2	TRBV29-1	15	.	.	TGCAGCGTGGACGGACAGTTCGCGAACACCGGGGAGCTGTTTTTT	CSVDGQFANTGELFF
TRBJ2-3	TRBV7-8	16	.	.	TGTGCCAGCAGCTTAGGGGCTAGCGCATTCACAGATACGCAGTATTTT	CASSLGASAFTDTQYF
TRBJ2-7	TRBV27	16	.	TRBD2	TGTGCCAGCAGTTTCATTGGCGGGAGGCACTCCTACGAGCAGTACTTC	CASSFIGGRHSYEQYF
TRBJ1-1	TRBV12-3/TRBV12-4	13	many	.	TGTGCCAGCAGTTTCAGGCCGAACACTGAAGCTTTCTTT	CASSFRPNTEAFF
TRBJ1-1	TRBV7-9	13	few	TRBD1	TGTGCCAGCAGTAAGACAGGGGGCACTGAAGCTTTCTTT	CASSKTGGTEAFF